This T cell receptor beta chain was documented in a study of blood T cell repertoires in COVID-19. The overall study: The United States, Italy and Spain provided the acute and convalescent COVID-19 samples. PBMCs, B-cell-depleted T cells, or T cells were the source of the cDNA or gDNA that made up the material.

Methods used by the authors: It was from reference gene primer amplification that nucleated cell counts were estimated. TCRdb's copy holds only in-frame clones and misses some; the assay was immunoSEQ multiplex PCR. The DNA was the basis for D and trimming; V, J and clone size are from that table. The data show about 150,000 clones, around 83% seen once. The CDR3 runs to 14 residues. Germline V gene lookup returns CDR1 SEHNR and CDR2 FQNEAQ (reference sequence). The V gene end was trimmed by 5 bases and the J gene end by 5 bases; junction bases not matched to a gene: 5. The TCR comes from a woman aged 55-70 years with acute or convalescent COVID-19. Source material: peripheral blood. This rearrangement joins TRBV7-9 to TRBJ2-1, with 8 bases identical to TRBD1. In nucleotides, the CDR3 is TGTGCCAGCAGCACCGGGACAGGTAACAATGAGCAGTTCTTC. Translating gives CASSTGTGNNEQFF.